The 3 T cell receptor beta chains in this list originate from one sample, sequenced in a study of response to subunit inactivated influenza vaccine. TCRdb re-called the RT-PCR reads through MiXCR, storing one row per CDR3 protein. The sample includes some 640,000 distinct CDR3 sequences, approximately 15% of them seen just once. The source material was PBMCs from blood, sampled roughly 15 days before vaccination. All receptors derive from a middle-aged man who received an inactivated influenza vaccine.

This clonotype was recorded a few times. DNA of the CDR3: TGTGCCAGCACGGATCCCACAACTAATGAAAAACTGTTTTTT. This sequence encodes CASTDPTTNEKLFF. The chain recombines TRBV12-3 or TRBV12-4 with TRBJ1-4; D is ambiguous. Trimming cost V 7 bases and J 0 bases, with 9 bases left between them. CDR3 length: 14 residues.

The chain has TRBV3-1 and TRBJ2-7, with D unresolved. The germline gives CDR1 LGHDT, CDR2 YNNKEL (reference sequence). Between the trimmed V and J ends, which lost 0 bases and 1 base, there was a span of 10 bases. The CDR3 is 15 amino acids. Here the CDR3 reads CASSQDWTPSYEQYF. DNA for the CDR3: TGTGCCAGCAGCCAAGACTGGACCCCTTCCTACGAGCAGTACTTC.

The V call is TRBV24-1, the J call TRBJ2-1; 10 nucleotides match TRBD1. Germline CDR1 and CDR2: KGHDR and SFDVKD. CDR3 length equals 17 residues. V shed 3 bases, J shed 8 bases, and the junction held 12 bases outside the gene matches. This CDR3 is CATSDSGPGQGSHEQFF. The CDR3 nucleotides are TGTGCCACCAGTGATAGCGGGCCGGGACAGGGGAGTCATGAGCAGTTCTTC.